The 9 T cell receptor beta chains reported below all come from one sample, sequenced in a study of technical replicates of blood from a few donors. The table came from immunoSEQ multiplex PCR; TCRdb's copy has only in-frame clones and leaves some out. The repertoire holds around 85,000 clones, with roughly 94% as singletons. Source material: T cells isolated from PBMCs. The origin of the receptors is a human donor in good health.

V usage is TRBV27 and J usage is TRBJ2-1; TRBD2 matches at 9 bases. This CDR3 spans 19 amino acids. Germline lookup yields CDR1 MNHEY and CDR2 SMNVEV (reference sequence). J lost 4 bases, V lost 4 bases, and 17 bases had no gene match. The CDR3 sequence is CASSSLAGAIQYFYNEQFF. For the CDR3, the DNA is TGTGCCAGCAGTTCTTTAGCGGGGGCAATTCAATACTTTTACAATGAGCAGTTCTTC.

This clone was counted once. The V call is TRBV19, the J call TRBJ2-1, with 10 bases fitting TRBD2. The V and J ends lost 3 bases and 12 bases, in that order; junction bases with no gene match: 8. The germline V gene encodes CDR1 LNHDA and CDR2 SQIVND (reference sequence). The CDR3 loop spans 14 amino acids. The CDR3 DNA is TGTGCCAGTAGTATCCGGACTAGCGGAGGTTGGCAGTTCTTC. Residues: CASSIRTSGGWQFF. The variable domain in full, completed from reference TRBV19 and TRBJ2-1, reads DGGITQSPKYLFRKEGQNVTLSCEQNLNHDAMYWYRQDPGQGLRLIYYSQIVNDFQKGDIAEGYSVSREKKESFPLTVTSAQKNPTAFYLCASSIRTSGGWQFFGPGTRLTVL.

This rearrangement joins TRBV28 to TRBJ2-6; possibly TRBD1 for D (6 bases). Germline CDR1 is MDHEN and CDR2 is SYDVKM. This CDR3 comprises 15 residues. Trimming shortened V by 5 bases and J by 2 bases, and 10 bases separated the two germline ends. CDR3 protein: CASSQDRPGANVLTF. The CDR3 DNA reads as TGTGCCAGCAGTCAAGACAGGCCTGGGGCCAACGTCCTGACTTTC. The whole variable domain, remainder taken from reference TRBV28 and TRBJ2-6, is DVKVTQSSRYLVKRTGEKVFLECVQDMDHENMFWYRQDPGLGLRLIYFSYDVKMKEKGDIPEGYSVSREKKERFSLILESASTNQTSMYLCASSQDRPGANVLTFGAGSRLTVL.

The rearrangement uses TRBV10-2 and TRBJ2-5; 8 bases are shared with TRBD1. Germline V gene data show CDR1 as WSHSY and CDR2 as SAAADI. Trimming at V came to 6 bases and at J to 5 bases, leaving 2 bases not matched to a gene. This CDR3 is built from 12 residues. The chain's CDR3 is CASRDRVETQYF. The CDR3 region has the DNA TGCGCCAGCAGGGACAGGGTTGAGACCCAGTACTTC.

The chain employs TRBV6-1 and TRBJ2-5; D remains unclear. In germline, CDR1 is MNHNS, CDR2 SASEGT. V dropped 7 bases and J dropped 3 bases, with 12 bases sitting between them. This CDR3 is built from 13 residues. The CDR3 protein is CASTKLTEETQYF. The CDR3 region has the DNA TGTGCCAGCACAAAGCTAACAGAAGAGACCCAGTACTTC.

The genes are TRBV6-1 and TRBJ2-6; TRBD2 might be the D (6 bases). The CDR3 is 19 amino acids. Trimming shortened V by 2 bases and J by 0 bases, and 17 bases separated the two germline ends. Germline loops: CDR1 MNHNS, CDR2 SASEGT. This CDR3 reads CASSEINKGGLSGANVLTF. The CDR3 DNA reads as TGTGCCAGCAGTGAAATTAATAAGGGAGGTCTCTCTGGGGCCAACGTCCTGACTTTC.

This chain connects TRBV5-1 to TRBJ2-6; D gene unclear. From germline, CDR1 is SGHRS and CDR2 YFSETQ. The CDR3 contains 14 residues. V was clipped by 0 bases and J by 8 bases, with 9 bases between them. CDR3 residues: CASSLDGDSNVLTF. CDR3 bases: TGCGCCAGCAGCTTGGATGGCGACTCCAACGTCCTGACTTTC.

V usage is TRBV7-9 and J usage is TRBJ1-1; no reliable D call. CDR3 length: 13 residues. Trimming removed 6 bases at V and 4 bases at J, with 12 bases between. Germline CDR1 is SEHNR and CDR2 is FQNEAQ (reference sequence). CDR3 nucleotides: TGTGCCAGCAGGTTGGGTGGGAGCACTGAAGCTTTCTTT. Translation: CASRLGGSTEAFF.

V and J are TRBV18 and TRBJ1-1; TRBD1 is a possible D gene (5 bases). Trimming cost V 1 base and J 10 bases, with 16 bases left between them. Per the germline V gene, CDR1 is KGHSH and CDR2 is LQKENI. This CDR3 spans 14 amino acids. CDR3 in DNA: TGTGCCAGCTCACCACGTGACAGTGCACTGGGAGCTTTCTTT. Translated: CASSPRDSALGAFF.